The 17 T cell receptor beta chains given below trace back to one sample, sequenced in a study of T-cell reconstitution after alpha-beta-depleted transplantation in children. Construction of the TCRbeta library involved unique molecular identifiers. TCRdb processed the PCR reads anew with MiXCR; each CDR3 protein has one entry. The data hold 90,000 to 100,000 distinct CDR3 sequences, with less than 25% observed a single time. Sequencing used PBMCs, obtained before TCRalphabeta/CD19-depleted stem cell transplant. The receptors were gathered from a boy younger than 10 with acute lymphoblastic leukemia, due to receive a stem cell transplant.

This clonotype was observed a handful of times. J is TRBJ2-2 and V is TRBV11-3; D unresolved. Germline CDR1 reads SGHNT; CDR2 reads YENEEA. The ends were cut back, 5 bases at V and 0 bases at J, with 10 bases in the middle. The CDR3 is made up of 15 amino acids. CDR3 residues: CASSPTTSNTGELFF. The CDR3 nucleotides read TGTGCCAGCAGCCCGACAACTTCGAACACCGGGGAGCTGTTTTTT.

This clonotype was counted only a few times. The gene calls are TRBV20-1 and TRBJ2-1; D is possibly TRBD2 (6 bases). Germline CDR1 is DFQATT and CDR2 is SNEGSKA (reference sequence). The ends were cut back, 3 bases at V and 8 bases at J, with 11 bases in the middle. The CDR3 runs 12 residues. Here the CDR3 reads CSAREGGDEQFF. The CDR3 coding sequence is TGCAGTGCTAGGGAGGGCGGCGATGAGCAGTTCTTC.

This clonotype was picked up a small number of times. This chain uses TRBV4-3 with TRBJ1-2, with D perhaps TRBD1 (6 bases). Trimming stripped 0 bases from V and 0 bases from J, with 8 bases between. Germline CDR1 LGHNA, CDR2 YSLEER. The CDR3 length is 15 residues. CDR3: CASSQDWTANYGYTF. The CDR3 region has the DNA TGCGCCAGCAGCCAAGACTGGACAGCTAACTATGGCTACACCTTC.

This clonotype was seen more than once but under ten times. This chain connects TRBV20-1 to TRBJ1-2, with 10 bases identical to TRBD1. This CDR3 is 17 amino acids long. Germline trimming cut 0 bases from V and 10 bases from J; bases unmatched to any gene: 17. Germline-derived CDR1 and CDR2 are DFQATT and SNEGSKA (reference sequence). This CDR3 reads CSARERPGTGVPHDYTF. The DNA for the CDR3 is TGCAGTGCTAGAGAGAGACCCGGGACAGGGGTGCCCCATGACTACACCTTC.

This clonotype was counted between two and nine times. This chain uses TRBV5-1 with TRBJ2-3; TRBD2 agrees at 7 bases. The CDR3 consists of 18 residues. V gave up 0 bases and J gave up 2 bases; unmatched junction bases: 12. The V gene's germline CDR1 is SGHRS and CDR2 YFSETQ. The CDR3 coding sequence is TGCGCCAGCAGCTTGGTTGCTAGCGGAGTTCGAGACACAGATACGCAGTATTTT. Its translation is CASSLVASGVRDTDTQYF.

The chain uses TRBV5-1 and TRBJ2-5; D is possibly TRBD1 (6 bases). The CDR3 has 17 amino acids. Germline assignment: CDR1 SGHRS and CDR2 YFSETQ. The V end was cut by 0 bases, the J end by 2 bases, with 17 bases between. The chain's CDR3 is CASSLVSGGWTQETQYF. The CDR3, as DNA: TGCGCCAGCAGCTTGGTCAGTGGGGGCTGGACGCAAGAGACCCAGTACTTC.

This clonotype has at least ten counts. J is TRBJ2-5 and V is TRBV28; no clear D. Germline V gives CDR1 MDHEN, CDR2 SYDVKM. The CDR3 runs to 14 residues. Trimming shortened V by 8 bases and J by 2 bases, and 15 bases separated the two germline ends. The DNA for the CDR3 is TGTGCCAGCTCTAACCCCTGGGGTCAAGAGACCCAGTACTTC. This encodes CASSNPWGQETQYF.

The rearrangement links TRBV5-1 to TRBJ1-3; no reliable D call. This CDR3 is built from 14 residues. Germline lookup yields CDR1 SGHRS and CDR2 YFSETQ. The V end lost 0 bases, the J end lost 3 bases, and 7 bases lay between the germline ends. As DNA, the CDR3 is TGCGCCAGCAGCTTGGAAGGGCATGGAAACACCATATATTTT. Its protein product is CASSLEGHGNTIYF.

The chain is built from TRBV18 and TRBJ1-6; 8 bases fit TRBD1. V gave up 2 bases and J gave up 10 bases; unmatched junction bases: 13. The length of the CDR3 is 17 residues. From germline, CDR1 is KGHSH and CDR2 LQKENI. For the CDR3, the DNA is TGTGCCAGCTCACCAGCGGACAGGGCCTCTCGGGACTCACCCCTCCACTTT. Residues: CASSPADRASRDSPLHF.

This clonotype was observed a few times. The V call is TRBV12-3 or TRBV12-4, the J call TRBJ1-1, with 10 bases that match TRBD1. There are 15 residues in the CDR3. V shed 5 bases and J 6 bases; nucleotides not matched to a gene: 9. The CDR3 coding sequence is TGTGCCAGCAGTCCCGGGACAGGGGATTTTGCTGAAGCTTTCTTT. It codes for CASSPGTGDFAEAFF.

This clonotype has ten or more counts. The chain links TRBV7-2 to TRBJ2-3; 10 bases line up with TRBD2. Germline V gene data show CDR1 as SGHTA and CDR2 as FQGNSA. The CDR3 consists of 15 residues. The trim removed 5 bases at V and 4 bases at J, leaving 6 bases unmatched. CDR3 in DNA: TGTGCCAGCAGCACCCTAGCGGGAGCGGCAGATACGCAGTATTTT. Amino acid sequence: CASSTLAGAADTQYF.

This clonotype is a singleton in its sample. The genes are TRBV6-5 and TRBJ2-7; 8 bases align to TRBD1. The CDR3 length is 14 residues. Germline V gene data show CDR1 as MNHEY and CDR2 as SVGAGI. V shed 4 bases and J 0 bases; nucleotides not matched to a gene: 2. CDR3 in DNA: TGTGCCAGCAGTTCCACAGGGGGCTCCTACGAGCAGTACTTC. It translates to CASSSTGGSYEQYF.

This rearrangement joins TRBV7-2 to TRBJ1-2; D is uncertain. The CDR3 loop spans 14 amino acids. Trimming shortened V by 5 bases and J by 2 bases, and 12 bases separated the two germline ends. Germline V gene lookup returns CDR1 SGHTA and CDR2 FQGNSA. CDR3 DNA: TGTGCCAGCAGCCCTCGGACCGAAAACTATGGCTACACCTTC. This gives the protein CASSPRTENYGYTF.

The chain employs TRBV20-1 and TRBJ1-5; D gene unclear. The CDR3 length is 15 residues. V dropped 0 bases and J dropped 2 bases, with 11 bases sitting between them. Germline CDR1 and CDR2: DFQATT and SNEGSKA (reference sequence). Here the CDR3 reads CSARDHGSRNQPQHF. DNA for the CDR3: TGCAGTGCTAGAGATCATGGCAGCCGCAATCAGCCCCAGCATTTT.

This chain links TRBV7-3 with TRBJ2-1; 9 nucleotides line up with TRBD2. Germline V CDR1 and CDR2: SGHTA, FQGTGA. V lost 1 base, J lost 10 bases, and 8 bases stayed unmatched. The CDR3 length is 15 residues. The CDR3 coding sequence is TGTGCCAGCAGCTTAAGACTAGCGGAGGGGCCAGAGCAGTTCTTC. The encoded protein is CASSLRLAEGPEQFF.

This clonotype was picked up a small number of times. The chain combines TRBV5-1 with TRBJ2-7; 9 bases match TRBD2. CDR1 is SGHRS and CDR2 is YFSETQ in the germline V gene. V lost 1 base, J lost 6 bases, and 11 bases stayed unmatched. CDR3 length: 16 amino acids. CDR3 in amino acids: CASSLNSGRVPFEQYF. The CDR3 nucleotides are TGCGCCAGCAGCTTGAATAGCGGGAGAGTCCCATTCGAGCAGTACTTC.

V and J are TRBV7-2 and TRBJ2-1, with 7 bases identical to TRBD2. From germline, CDR1 is SGHTA and CDR2 FQGNSA. V shed 3 bases, J shed 4 bases, and the junction held 18 bases outside the gene matches. This CDR3 region has 19 residues. In DNA form, the CDR3 reads TGTGCCAGCAGCTTTGCGGTTTCTAGCGGAGGGGCCGGGTACAATGAGCAGTTCTTC. As protein: CASSFAVSSGGAGYNEQFF. Complete variable domain (other parts from reference TRBV7-2 and TRBJ2-1): GAGVSQSPSNKVTEKGKDVELRCDPISGHTALYWYRQSLGQGLEFLIYFQGNSAPDKSGLPSDRFSAERTGGSVSTLTIQRTQQEDSAVYLCASSFAVSSGGAGYNEQFFGPGTRLTVL.